The 23 T cell receptor beta chains below were found in one sample sequenced in a study of T cell responses to AZD1222 COVID-19 vaccine (dated by TCRdb to the early 2020s). The receptor library was made with the immunoSEQ multiplex PCR assay. Not all clones reach the TCRdb copy of this immuneACCESS table, which keeps in-frame sequences only. Checked studies attribute under half of the gap to unresolved V genes and leave the rest unexplained. Here the sample has approximately 150,000 clones; approximately 90% occur a single time. Of the sample, approximately 3% falls within the top ten clones. In the paper's terms, the time point label means: baseline before first vaccination. This sample comprised peripheral blood, obtained on day 0 of AZD1222 vaccination. Receptors originate from an adult in good health.

This clone has a handful of counts. The CDR3 region has the DNA TGTGCCAGCAGCAAAGGACAGGGGCGGAAGAATGAGCAGTTCTTC. Protein: CASSKGQGRKNEQFF. V is TRBV21-1 and J is TRBJ2-1; whether TRBD1, the table's D call, matches the DNA was not checked. TRBV21-1 is noted as a pseudogene. The CDR3 is 15 residues long.

This rearrangement joins TRBV5-6 to TRBJ2-3; tentatively, D is TRBD2 (7 bases). The CDR3 has 14 amino acids. The V gene lost 2 bases and the J gene lost 4 bases, with 11 bases spanning the gap. Per germline, CDR1 SGHDT and CDR2 YYEEEE. The CDR3 DNA sequence: TGTGCCAGCAGCTTTGGAGGGGGGGCAGATACGCAGTATTTT. Its protein product is CASSFGGGADTQYF.

The chain couples TRBV5-4 to TRBJ1-2, with 7 positions matching TRBD1. J lost 0 bases, V lost 3 bases, and 5 bases had no gene match. Germline V gene sequence: CDR1 SGHNT, CDR2 YYREEE (reference sequence). This CDR3 region has 15 residues. CDR3 residues: CASSSSGTANYGYTF. In DNA form, the CDR3 reads TGTGCCAGCAGCTCTTCCGGGACAGCTAACTATGGCTACACCTTC.

The chain employs TRBV6-5 and TRBJ1-4; possible D gene TRBD1, 5 bases. Germline V lookup: CDR1 MNHEY, CDR2 SVGAGI. Trimming cost V 5 bases and J 8 bases, with 15 bases left between them. This CDR3 contains 14 residues. The CDR3 spells CASSPTRGTEKLFF. The CDR3 nucleotides read TGTGCCAGCAGTCCCACCCGAGGGACCGAAAAACTGTTTTTT.

The V call is TRBV19, the J call TRBJ2-7; D is unresolved. The germline gives CDR1 LNHDA, CDR2 SQIVND (reference sequence). The CDR3 is 15 amino acids. Trimming cost V 5 bases and J 5 bases, with 19 bases left between them. CDR3 in amino acids: CASSAVSGSPNEQYF. The CDR3 DNA reads TGTGCCAGTAGTGCCGTTTCCGGGTCCCCCAACGAGCAGTACTTC.

The chain joins TRBV5-8 to TRBJ1-5; D may be TRBD1 (5 bases). The CDR3 spans 14 residues. The V and J ends lost 5 bases and 3 bases respectively, with 12 bases between them. Germline values: CDR1 SGHTS, CDR2 YDEGEE. The CDR3 is CASSRGGYNQPQHF. Written as DNA, the CDR3 is TGTGCCAGCAGTCGTGGGGGATACAATCAGCCCCAGCATTTT.

This chain joins TRBV3-1 (or the pseudogene TRBV3-2) and TRBJ2-1, with 8 bases aligning to TRBD2. Germline assignment: CDR1 LGHDT and CDR2 YNNKEL (reference sequence). This CDR3 has 10 amino acids. The ends lost 7 bases at V and 12 bases at J; junction bases unmatched: 2. Here the CDR3 reads CASTRGGQFF. The CDR3 DNA reads as TGTGCCAGCACTCGGGGGGGGCAGTTCTTC.

The CDR3 DNA reads as TGTGCCACCAGCCTCCCGGGGGGCTACGAGCAGTACTTC. It yields the protein CATSLPGGYEQYF. The chain has TRBV15 and TRBJ2-7; 7 bases are a match to TRBD2. The J segment lost 3 bases and the V segment lost 5 bases, leaving 4 bases of the junction unmatched. This CDR3 spans 13 amino acids. Germline V gene sequence: CDR1 LNHNV, CDR2 YYDKDF (reference sequence). The full variable domain, rest sourced from reference TRBV15 and TRBJ2-7, is DAMVIQNPRYQVTQFGKPVTLSCSQTLNHNVMYWYQQKSSQAPKLLFHYYDKDFNNEADTPDNFQSRRPNTSFCFLDIRSPGLGDTAMYLCATSLPGGYEQYFGPGTRLTVT.

This sequence joins TRBV5-1 and TRBJ2-5, with 7 bases lining up with TRBD1. Trimming at V came to 6 bases and at J to 3 bases, leaving 2 bases not matched to a gene. The germline V gene has CDR1 SGHRS and CDR2 YFSETQ. The CDR3 extends over 12 amino acids. CDR3 bases: TGCGCCAGCAAGGGGGCGGAAGAGACCCAGTACTTC. Encoded protein: CASKGAEETQYF. The entire variable domain, with the rest obtained from reference TRBV5-1 and TRBJ2-5, is as follows: KAGVTQTPRYLIKTRGQQVTLSCSPISGHRSVSWYQQTPGQGLQFLFEYFSETQRNKGNFPGRFSGRQFSNSRSEMNVSTLELGDSALYLCASKGAEETQYFGPGTRLLVL.

This clone occurred many times. V is TRBV29-1 and J is TRBJ1-2; possibly TRBD1 for D (6 bases). Germline V gene data show CDR1 as SQVTM and CDR2 as ANQGSEA. This CDR3 is 16 amino acids long. V shed 4 bases and J shed 0 bases, with 18 bases lying between them. The CDR3 region is CSVVPGASITNYGYTF. As DNA, the CDR3 is TGCAGCGTTGTGCCAGGGGCTTCTATTACTAACTATGGCTACACCTTC.

The CDR3 DNA reads as TGTGCCAGCAGCTTGGGTGCAGGGGGTTATAATTCACCCCTCCACTTT. It specifies CASSLGAGGYNSPLHF. This chain connects TRBV5-4 to TRBJ1-6, with 7 positions matching TRBD1. There are 16 residues in the CDR3. J was trimmed by 4 bases and V by 0 bases; bases with no gene match: 4. Germline loops: CDR1 SGHNT, CDR2 YYREEE (reference sequence).

This clone was recorded only once. In nucleotides, the CDR3 is TGTGCCAGCAGCTATTCCCTTTCGAACACCGGGGAGCTGTTTTTT. This codes for CASSYSLSNTGELFF. The chain couples TRBV7-2 to TRBJ2-2, with unresolved D. Per the germline V gene, CDR1 is SGHTA and CDR2 is FQGNSA. The CDR3 totals 15 residues. Trimming took 4 bases from V and 0 from J, leaving 9 bases between them.

This rearrangement joins TRBV7-9 to TRBJ2-1; D possibly corresponds to TRBD1 (6 bases). Germline V CDR1 and CDR2: SEHNR, FQNEAQ (reference sequence). CDR3 length: 16 amino acids. V was trimmed by 5 bases and J by 2 bases, leaving 16 bases between them. The CDR3 sequence: CASSRLTGSAYNEQFF. The CDR3 DNA follows: TGTGCCAGCAGCCGCCTGACAGGATCCGCCTACAATGAGCAGTTCTTC.

This clone was counted once. The chain recombines TRBV6-2 or TRBV6-3 with TRBJ1-4, with a possible D match to TRBD1 (5 bases). This CDR3 is 15 amino acids long. The germline CDR1 and CDR2 sequences are MNHEY and SVGEGT. V lost 5 bases and J lost 8, with 18 bases in between. The CDR3 loop is CASSTRGPEGEKLFF. CDR3 nucleotides: TGTGCCAGCAGTACGCGGGGACCCGAAGGCGAAAAACTGTTTTTT.

The chain combines TRBV29-1 with TRBJ2-7; weak D call: TRBD1 (5 bases). Trimming cost V 2 bases and J 4 bases, with 18 bases left between them. This CDR3 has 15 amino acids. Germline loops: CDR1 SQVTM, CDR2 ANQGSEA. The CDR3: CSVEIPRAKGYEQYF. Here the CDR3 DNA reads TGCAGCGTTGAAATTCCCAGGGCGAAGGGATACGAGCAGTACTTC.

The CDR3 nucleotides read TGTGCCAGCTCACCACGGCAAAGCTCCTACGAGCAGTACTTC. It translates to CASSPRQSSYEQYF. The chain couples TRBV18 to TRBJ2-7; D remains ambiguous. The germline gives CDR1 KGHSH, CDR2 LQKENI. This CDR3 spans 14 amino acids. Trimming stripped 1 base from V and 0 bases from J, with 7 bases between.

This chain joins TRBV5-8 and TRBJ1-1; D perhaps matches TRBD1 (6 bases). CDR1 and CDR2 from the germline V gene are SGHTS and YDEGEE. There are 15 residues in the CDR3. V was clipped by 4 bases and J by 8 bases, with 21 bases between them. The CDR3 DNA sequence: TGTGCCAGCAGCCGGATTGGTAAACAGGGTAAAGAAGCTTTCTTT. Amino acids: CASSRIGKQGKEAFF. Using reference TRBV5-8 and TRBJ1-1 for the parts outside the CDR3, the full variable domain is EAGVTQSPTHLIKTRGQQATLRCSPISGHTSVYWYQQALGLGLQFLLWYDEGEERNRGNFPPRFSGRQFPNYSSELNVNALELEDSALYLCASSRIGKQGKEAFFGQGTRLTVV.

The chain is built from TRBV5-1 and TRBJ1-2, with a weak D call TRBD1 (5 bases). V dropped 2 bases and J dropped 0 bases, with 11 bases sitting between them. Germline loops: CDR1 SGHRS, CDR2 YFSETQ. The CDR3 has 15 amino acids. For the CDR3, the DNA is TGCGCCAGCAGCTTTTCTGCAGGGTCTAACTATGGCTACACCTTC. This translates into CASSFSAGSNYGYTF.

V usage is TRBV5-1 and J usage is TRBJ2-5, with 7 bases lining up with TRBD1. With V trimmed by 1 base and J by 4 bases, 1 base remained unmatched. CDR3 size: 13 residues. The germline V gene has CDR1 SGHRS and CDR2 YFSETQ. The CDR3 spells CASSLRTGETQYF. The CDR3 DNA follows: TGCGCCAGCAGCTTGAGGACAGGAGAGACCCAGTACTTC.

The rearrangement joins TRBV7-9 to TRBJ2-7; 9 nucleotides match TRBD1. In germline, CDR1 is SEHNR, CDR2 FQNEAQ (reference sequence). The CDR3 extends over 17 amino acids. V trimming: 4 bases; J trimming: 2 bases; junction bases outside the gene matches: 12. CDR3 bases: TGTGCCAGCAGCTCCACCCATGGGGACAGGGTGACCTACGAGCAGTACTTC. Protein sequence: CASSSTHGDRVTYEQYF.

This sequence joins TRBV10-3 and TRBJ2-7, with TRBD1 matching 11 bases. Trimming at V came to 2 bases and at J to 3 bases, leaving 9 bases not matched to a gene. The CDR3 is 17 amino acids. The germline V gene has CDR1 ENHRY and CDR2 SYGVKD. CDR3 region: CAISEIQRDRGFYEQYF. CDR3 coding DNA: TGTGCCATCAGTGAGATACAGAGGGACAGGGGGTTCTACGAGCAGTACTTC.

V is TRBV28 and J is TRBJ2-6; D remains ambiguous. Germline CDR1 MDHEN, CDR2 SYDVKM. The ends were cut back, 7 bases at V and 0 bases at J, with 10 bases in the middle. The CDR3 has 15 amino acids. The chain's CDR3 is CASTGVGSGANVLTF. The CDR3 DNA reads as TGTGCCAGCACTGGGGTTGGCTCTGGGGCCAACGTCCTGACTTTC.

As DNA, the CDR3 is TGTGCCAGCAGGTCCGCGAACACCGGGGAGCTGTTTTTT. Residues: CASRSANTGELFF. This chain joins TRBV6-5 and TRBJ2-2; D call uncertain. The germline CDR1 and CDR2 sequences are MNHEY and SVGAGI. CDR3 length: 13 amino acids. V lost 6 bases and J lost 0, with 5 bases in between.